Presented here are 12 T cell receptor beta chains from one specimen sequenced in a study of T cells in Graves' hyperthyroidism and ophthalmopathy. TCR beta CDR3 regions were amplified from RNA transcripts. With the HTBI primer set, the TCR CDR3 went through a first round of RT-PCR. TCRdb reanalysed the multiplex PCR reads using MiXCR and keeps one entry per CDR3 protein. The table includes around 250,000 distinct CDR3 sequences, roughly 14% detected once. Input material: blood. These receptors came from a woman aged 40-49 years with Graves' hyperthyroidism that later progressed to Graves' ophthalmopathy.

This clonotype came up many times. The V gene is TRBV7-8, the J gene TRBJ2-3, with a weak D call TRBD2 (5 bases). The V gene lost 4 bases and the J gene lost 4 bases, with 18 bases spanning the gap. The CDR3 is 16 residues long. Per the germline V gene, CDR1 is SGHVS and CDR2 is FQNEAQ. CDR3 residues: CASSSRTGSFADTQYF. DNA of the CDR3: TGTGCCAGCAGCTCCCGGACGGGGAGTTTCGCAGATACGCAGTATTTT.

Ten or more counts support this clonotype. The chain combines TRBV28 with TRBJ1-2, with TRBD1 as a possible D gene (6 bases). The CDR3 runs 14 residues. Trimming removed 6 bases from V and 3 bases from J, with 14 bases in between. Germline loops: CDR1 MDHEN, CDR2 SYDVKM. CDR3 DNA: TGTGCCAGCAGGGGGAACAGGGAGGACTATGGCTACACCTTC. It translates to CASRGNREDYGYTF.

This clonotype was counted at least ten times. The genes are TRBV28 and TRBJ2-5; weak D call: TRBD2 (6 bases). V shed 6 bases and J shed 4 bases, with 12 bases lying between them. This CDR3 has 13 amino acids. Looked up from germline, CDR1 is MDHEN and CDR2 is SYDVKM. The CDR3 loop reads CASRGLFPETQYF. The CDR3 nucleotides read TGTGCCAGCAGGGGACTTTTTCCAGAGACCCAGTACTTC.

Many counts were recorded for this clonotype. In DNA form, the CDR3 reads TGTGCCAGCAGTGGGAGACAGGGGGCGGTTATGGGCGAGCAGTACTTC. This sequence encodes CASSGRQGAVMGEQYF. This chain joins TRBV27 and TRBJ2-7; 10 bases map to TRBD1. Germline V lookup: CDR1 MNHEY, CDR2 SMNVEV (reference sequence). The CDR3 consists of 16 residues. The V segment lost 5 bases and the J segment 6 bases; nucleotides outside the gene matches: 13.

This clonotype was detected many times. The V call is TRBV9, the J call TRBJ2-3; the D call may be TRBD1 or TRBD2 (6 bases each). Trimming took off 4 bases at V and 4 bases at J, with 19 bases between the two ends. The CDR3 covers 16 residues. In germline, CDR1 is SGDLS, CDR2 YYNGEE. The CDR3, as DNA: TGTGCCAGCAGCTTCCGACTAGAGGGGGTGGCAGATACGCAGTATTTT. Its translation is CASSFRLEGVADTQYF.

This clonotype has just a few counts. The rearrangement links TRBV3-1 to TRBJ2-3; D gene ambiguous. The CDR3 has 14 amino acids. Germline values: CDR1 LGHDT, CDR2 YNNKEL (reference sequence). V was shortened by 1 base and J by 4 bases, with 9 bases between the two germline ends. The CDR3 region is CASSQGTRSDTQYF. The DNA for the CDR3 is TGTGCCAGCAGCCAAGGAACGCGCTCAGATACGCAGTATTTT.

This clonotype appeared a few times. The chain joins TRBV2 to TRBJ2-1; D is undetermined. Per germline, CDR1 SNHLY and CDR2 FYNNEI. V was trimmed by 3 bases and J by 13 bases, leaving 10 bases between them. The CDR3 runs 11 residues. The CDR3 reads CASSDTASQFF. CDR3 nucleotides: TGTGCCAGCAGTGACACGGCGAGCCAGTTCTTC.

This clonotype was counted ten times or more. This chain joins TRBV7-9 and TRBJ2-1, with 8 bases fitting TRBD2. Losses at the gene ends were 1 base for V and 7 bases for J; bases not matched to a gene: 3. Germline V lookup: CDR1 SEHNR, CDR2 FQNEAQ (reference sequence). The CDR3 is 14 residues long. CDR3 sequence reads: CASSLVSGINEQFF. The DNA for the CDR3 is TGTGCCAGCAGCTTAGTTAGCGGGATTAATGAGCAGTTCTTC.

This clonotype was found many times. V is TRBV12-3 or TRBV12-4 and J is TRBJ2-7, with 9 bases lining up with TRBD2. There are 15 residues in the CDR3. The ends lost 4 bases at V and 4 bases at J; junction bases unmatched: 8. The CDR3 bases are TGTGCCAGCAGTTCGGTTAGCGGGAGCAGGTACGAGCAGTACTTC. It specifies CASSSVSGSRYEQYF.

This clonotype was recorded at least ten times. In DNA form, the CDR3 reads TGTGCCAGCAGTTTGGTGGGGGAGTTACGGACTGAAGCTTTCTTT. It codes for CASSLVGELRTEAFF. V is TRBV28 and J is TRBJ1-1, with a possible D match to TRBD1 (5 bases). Germline-derived CDR1 and CDR2 are MDHEN and SYDVKM. The CDR3 is made up of 15 amino acids. The V end lost 3 bases, the J end lost 5 bases, and 16 bases lay between the germline ends.

The chain combines TRBV5-1 with TRBJ1-6; D unresolved. The germline CDR1 and CDR2 sequences are SGHRS and YFSETQ. This CDR3 spans 16 amino acids. The V gene lost 1 base and the J gene lost 0 bases, with 8 bases spanning the gap. CDR3 coding DNA: TGCGCCAGCAGCTTGTCGGGGAGCTCCTATAATTCACCCCTCCACTTT. Protein sequence: CASSLSGSSYNSPLHF.

This clonotype was seen only a few times. This chain joins TRBV5-1 and TRBJ2-5, with 7 bases lining up with TRBD1. The CDR3 sequence is 15 residues long. In germline, CDR1 is SGHRS, CDR2 YFSETQ. V dropped 0 bases and J dropped 1; count of bases not matched to a gene: 3. The CDR3 DNA sequence: TGCGCCAGCAGCTTGGTGGCAGGGGGCCAAGAGACCCAGTACTTC. This sequence encodes CASSLVAGGQETQYF.